This T cell receptor beta chain came from a study of blood T cell repertoires in COVID-19. TCRdb's table, derived via immunoSEQ multiplex PCR, lists solely in-frame clones and lacks some. This table holds about 190,000 clones, 84% found once. Per germline, CDR1 SGHDT and CDR2 YYEEEE. This CDR3 comprises 15 residues. V shed 4 bases and J shed 0 bases, with 13 bases lying between them. Cohorts were determined from participant-reported clinical history. Sequenced sample: PBMCs or T cells enriched from blood (not recorded which). The chain combines TRBV5-6 with TRBJ1-2; D might be TRBD1 (6 bases). The source of this sequence is a woman between 25 and 40 years old who had been exposed to COVID-19. The CDR3: CASSSLQGTNYGYTF. The CDR3 DNA reads TGTGCCAGCAGCAGCCTACAGGGAACTAACTATGGCTACACCTTC.